This record concerns one TCR beta chain sequence. Its cognate antigen is unknown. This specimen comes from a study of cytomegalovirus exposure and HLA in healthy donors. Background on the study: Inside one of the first data releases sat 75 million to 100 million unique TCRs taken from HLA-typed donors.

Study results and limitations: Trimming of TCR beta V- and J-genes showed a link, identified in a later analysis, to a missense DCLRE1C variant. TCR beta sequences reportedly predicted the HLA-A and HLA-B alleles of most subjects accurately. Cytomegalovirus status was reportedly diagnosed by the classifier with high sensitivity and specificity.

The study ran its PCR with 60 Vbeta and 13 Jbeta primers. Here immunoSEQ multiplex PCR was the method, and the copy in TCRdb shows in-frame clones only, minus some. This sample has around 200,000 clones, with roughly four fifths found just once. The receptor was isolated from a man aged 30 to 45 in good health and CMV-seronegative. Sequenced sample: PBMCs.

In DNA, the CDR3 is TGTGCCAGCAGTGGAACTGGGCGGGGGCAAGAGACCCAGTACTTC. It specifies CASSGTGRGQETQYF. The rearrangement links TRBV25-1 to TRBJ2-5, with 7 positions matching TRBD2. The CDR3 is made up of 15 amino acids. V was pared by 4 bases and J by 2 bases, with 7 bases of the junction left unmatched. Germline V lookup: CDR1 MGHDK, CDR2 SYGVNS.